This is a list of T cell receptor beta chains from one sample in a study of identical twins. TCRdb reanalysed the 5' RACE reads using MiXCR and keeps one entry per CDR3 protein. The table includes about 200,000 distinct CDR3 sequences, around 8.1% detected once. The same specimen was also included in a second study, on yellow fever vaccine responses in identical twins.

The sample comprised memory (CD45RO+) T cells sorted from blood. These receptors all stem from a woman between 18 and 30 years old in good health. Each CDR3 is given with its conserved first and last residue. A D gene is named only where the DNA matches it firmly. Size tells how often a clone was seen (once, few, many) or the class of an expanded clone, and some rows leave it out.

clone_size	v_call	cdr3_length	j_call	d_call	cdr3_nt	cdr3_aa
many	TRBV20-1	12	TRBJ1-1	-	TGCAGTGCTAGAACCAGGGACACTGAAGCTTTCTTT	CSARTRDTEAFF
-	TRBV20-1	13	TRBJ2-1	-	TGCAGTGCTGTGAGGGAAAACTACAATGAGCAGTTCTTC	CSAVRENYNEQFF
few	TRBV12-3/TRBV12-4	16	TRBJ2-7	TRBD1	TGTGCCAGCAGTCCCATGACCGGGACAGGTTTCTACGAGCAGTACTTC	CASSPMTGTGFYEQYF
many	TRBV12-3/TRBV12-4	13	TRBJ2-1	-	TGTGCCAGCACCTTGTCCAGGTATAATGAGCAGTTCTTC	CASTLSRYNEQFF
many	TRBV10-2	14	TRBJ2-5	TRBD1	TGCGCCAGCAGTACGGGGACAGGGGTTGAGACCCAGTACTTC	CASSTGTGVETQYF
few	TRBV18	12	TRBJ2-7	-	TGTGCCAGCTCAGGACTGAACTACGAGCAGTACTTC	CASSGLNYEQYF
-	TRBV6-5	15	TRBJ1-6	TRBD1	TGTGCCAGCAGTTACAGGGGGCCGGGGAATTCACCCCTCCACTTT	CASSYRGPGNSPLHF
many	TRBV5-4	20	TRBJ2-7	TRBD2	TGTGCCAGCAGCTTGGCCCCGGGAGGGACTAGCGGGAGGAGCTCCTACGAGCAGTACTTC	CASSLAPGGTSGRSSYEQYF
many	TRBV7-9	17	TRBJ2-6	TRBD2	TGTGCCAGCCGCCAACTAGCGGGAGAAGCTGGGGCCAACGTCCTGACTTTC	CASRQLAGEAGANVLTF
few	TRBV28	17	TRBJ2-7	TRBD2	TGTGCCAGCAGCTCCCCTGGCGGGGAGGGTCTCTCCTACGAGCAGTACTTC	CASSSPGGEGLSYEQYF
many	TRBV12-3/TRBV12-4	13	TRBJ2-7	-	TGTGCCAGCAGTTTGAACGGGAACTACGAGCAGTACTTC	CASSLNGNYEQYF
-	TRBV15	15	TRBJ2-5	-	TGTGCCACCAGCAGGCAGCAGGGCGGGTTGGAGACCCAGTACTTC	CATSRQQGGLETQYF
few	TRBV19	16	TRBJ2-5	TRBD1	TGTGCCAGTAACCCTAGGGGACAGGGGAGGTCAGAGACCCAGTACTTC	CASNPRGQGRSETQYF
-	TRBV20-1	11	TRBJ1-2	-	TGCAGTGCTCCCGCTTTATATGGCTACACCTTC	CSAPALYGYTF
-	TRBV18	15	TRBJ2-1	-	TGTGCCAGCTCACCATTTCAACCGGCTTACAATGAGCAGTTCTTC	CASSPFQPAYNEQFF
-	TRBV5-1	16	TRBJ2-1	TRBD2	TGCGCCAGCAGCTTGGGCCAACTAGCGGGCCAGGATGAGCAGTTCTTC	CASSLGQLAGQDEQFF
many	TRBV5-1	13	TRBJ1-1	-	TGCGCCAGCAGCCGTACCGGGGCCTTGGAAGCTTTCTTT	CASSRTGALEAFF
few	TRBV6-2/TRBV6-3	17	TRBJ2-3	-	TGTGCCAGCAGTTACACTCCAGGGGGCGCGGGGGCAGATACGCAGTATTTT	CASSYTPGGAGADTQYF
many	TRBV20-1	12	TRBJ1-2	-	TGCAGTGCTAGTACAGGGAAGGCGGGCTACACCTTC	CSASTGKAGYTF
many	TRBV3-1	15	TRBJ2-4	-	TGTGCCAGCAGCCAAGCTTTAGGGTCCATGAACATTCAGTACTTC	CASSQALGSMNIQYF
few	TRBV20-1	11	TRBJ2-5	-	TGCAGTACCCGTGTTGGGGAGACCCAGTACTTC	CSTRVGETQYF
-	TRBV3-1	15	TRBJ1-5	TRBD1	TGTGCCAGCAGCCAGGACAGGGCGAGCAATCAGCCCCAGCATTTT	CASSQDRASNQPQHF
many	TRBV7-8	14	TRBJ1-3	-	TGTGCCAGCAGCTTAATGCTGGTAGGAAACACCATATATTTT	CASSLMLVGNTIYF
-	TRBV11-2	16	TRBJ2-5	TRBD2	TGTGCCAGCAGCTTAGATCTTAGCGGGGGGCCGGAGACCCAGTACTTC	CASSLDLSGGPETQYF
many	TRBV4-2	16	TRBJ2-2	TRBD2	TGTGCCAGCAGCCGGCTAAGCCCGGGGGGCACCGGGGAGCTGTTTTTT	CASSRLSPGGTGELFF
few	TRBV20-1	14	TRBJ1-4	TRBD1	TGCAGTGCCGAATGGGGACAGTTAAATGAAAAACTGTTTTTT	CSAEWGQLNEKLFF
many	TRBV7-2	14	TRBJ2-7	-	TGTGCCAGCAGCTCGGGGACATTGCCCTACGAGCAGTACTTC	CASSSGTLPYEQYF
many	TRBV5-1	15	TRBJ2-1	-	TGCGCCAGCAGCTTAACTAGTAAGGCTTCGAATGAGCAGTTCTTC	CASSLTSKASNEQFF
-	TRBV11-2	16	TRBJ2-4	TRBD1	TGTGCCAGCGGATCTATAACCCGGACAGGGGAAAACATTCAGTACTTC	CASGSITRTGENIQYF
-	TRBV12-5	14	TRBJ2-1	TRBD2	TGTGCTAGTGGTCCCGCACTAGCGGGAGGGCCCTTGGTCTTC	CASGPALAGGPLVF
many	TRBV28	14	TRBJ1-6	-	TGTGCCAGCAGTTTATCAGGGGAGAGATCACCCCTCCACTTT	CASSLSGERSPLHF
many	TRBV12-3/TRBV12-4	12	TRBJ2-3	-	TGTGCCACTGGGGGGGCTTCAGATACGCAGTATTTT	CATGGASDTQYF
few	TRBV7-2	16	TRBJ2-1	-	TGTGCCAGCAGCCCAAGTGGGGGAGGGACATACAATGAGCAGTTCTTC	CASSPSGGGTYNEQFF
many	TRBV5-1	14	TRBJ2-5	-	TGCGCCAGCAGCCCATCGGGGCCGATTGAGACCCAGTACTTC	CASSPSGPIETQYF
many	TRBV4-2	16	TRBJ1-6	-	TGTGCCAGCAGCCAAGAGGCGGCCAGGGCGACTTCACCCCTCCACTTT	CASSQEAARATSPLHF
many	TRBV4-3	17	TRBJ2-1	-	TGCGCCAGCAGCCAAGGGCCGGGACTTCCGTCCTACAATGAGCAGTTCTTC	CASSQGPGLPSYNEQFF
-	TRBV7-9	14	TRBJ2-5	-	TGTGCCAGCAGCTTAGCGGGGGGGCTTGAGACCCAGTACTTC	CASSLAGGLETQYF
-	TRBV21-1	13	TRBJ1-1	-	TGTGCCAGCAACCCCTCACTGGGGGTCGGAGCTTTCTTT	CASNPSLGVGAFF
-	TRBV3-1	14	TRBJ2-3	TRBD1	TGTGCCAGCAGCCGCAGGGGGTCAACAGATACGCAGTATTTT	CASSRRGSTDTQYF
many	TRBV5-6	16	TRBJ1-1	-	TGTGCCAGCAGCTTGGCCTTCAGGGGAATGAACACTGAAGCTTTCTTT	CASSLAFRGMNTEAFF
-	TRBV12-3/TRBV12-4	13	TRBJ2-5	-	TGTGCCAGCAGTCGGCATCAAGGGGAGACCCAGTACTTC	CASSRHQGETQYF
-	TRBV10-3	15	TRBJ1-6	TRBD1	TGTGCCATCAGTTCCGGGACAGGAAATAATTCACCCCTCCACTTT	CAISSGTGNNSPLHF
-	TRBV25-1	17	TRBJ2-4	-	TGTGCCAGCAGTGAATATGCAGTAGGGGGAGGGGGAAACATTCAGTACTTC	CASSEYAVGGGGNIQYF
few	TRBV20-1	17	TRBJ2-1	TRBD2	TGCTGTGCTAGAGTGGTATTAGCGGGGGCCATGGGTAATGAGCAGTTCTTC	CCARVVLAGAMGNEQFF
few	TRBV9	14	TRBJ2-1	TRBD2	TGTGCCAGCAGCTTCTTTGGGACTAGCGATGAGCAGTTCTTC	CASSFFGTSDEQFF
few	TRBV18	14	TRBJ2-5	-	TGTGCCAGCTCCCACCCCGGACTTCCAGAGACCCAGTACTTC	CASSHPGLPETQYF
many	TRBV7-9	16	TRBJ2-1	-	TGTGCCAGCAGCTTTGCGGGATCAAGCTCCTACAATGAGCAGTTCTTC	CASSFAGSSSYNEQFF
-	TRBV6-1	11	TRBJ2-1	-	TGTGCCAGCAGTGAACCCGGTGAGCAGTTCTTC	CASSEPGEQFF
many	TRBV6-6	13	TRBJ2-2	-	TGTGCCAGCATTTACCCCGGGAGTCGGGAGCTGTTTTTT	CASIYPGSRELFF
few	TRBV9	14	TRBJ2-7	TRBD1	TGTGCCAGCAGCGTAGCGGCAGGGGGCTTCGAGCAGTACTTC	CASSVAAGGFEQYF
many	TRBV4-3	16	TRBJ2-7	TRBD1	TGCGCCAGCAGCCAAGTCTTTGGACAGGACATCTACGAGCAGTACTTC	CASSQVFGQDIYEQYF